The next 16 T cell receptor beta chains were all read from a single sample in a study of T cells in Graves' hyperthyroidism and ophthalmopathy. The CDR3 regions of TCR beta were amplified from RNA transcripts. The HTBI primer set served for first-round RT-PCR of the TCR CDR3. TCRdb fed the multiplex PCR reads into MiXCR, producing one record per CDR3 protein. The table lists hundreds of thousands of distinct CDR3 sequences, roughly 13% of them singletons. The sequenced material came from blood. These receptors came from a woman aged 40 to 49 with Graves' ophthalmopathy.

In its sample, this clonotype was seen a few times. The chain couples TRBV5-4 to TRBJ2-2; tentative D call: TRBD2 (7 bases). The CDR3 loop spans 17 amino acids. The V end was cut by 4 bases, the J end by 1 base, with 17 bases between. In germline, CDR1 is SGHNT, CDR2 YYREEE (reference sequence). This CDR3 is CASSPLGGALNTGELFF. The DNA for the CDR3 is TGTGCCAGCAGCCCCCTGGGGGGGGCGCTGAACACCGGGGAGCTGTTTTTT.

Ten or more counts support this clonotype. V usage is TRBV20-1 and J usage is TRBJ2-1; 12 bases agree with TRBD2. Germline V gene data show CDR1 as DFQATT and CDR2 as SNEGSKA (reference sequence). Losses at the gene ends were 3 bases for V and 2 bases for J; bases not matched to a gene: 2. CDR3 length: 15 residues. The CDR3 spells CSASLAGGPYNEQFF. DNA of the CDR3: TGCAGTGCTAGTCTAGCGGGGGGGCCCTACAATGAGCAGTTCTTC.

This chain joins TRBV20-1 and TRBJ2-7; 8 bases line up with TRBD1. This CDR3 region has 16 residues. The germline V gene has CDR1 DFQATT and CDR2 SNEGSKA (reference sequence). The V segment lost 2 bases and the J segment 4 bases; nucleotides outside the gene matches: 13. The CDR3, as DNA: TGCAGTGCTAGACCTTTATTCTCAGGGGGCGTTTACGAGCAGTACTTC. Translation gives CSARPLFSGGVYEQYF.

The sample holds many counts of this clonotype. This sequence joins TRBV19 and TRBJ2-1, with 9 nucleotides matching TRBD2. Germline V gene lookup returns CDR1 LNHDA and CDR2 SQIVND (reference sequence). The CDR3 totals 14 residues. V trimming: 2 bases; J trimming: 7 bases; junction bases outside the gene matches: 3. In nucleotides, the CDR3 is TGTGCCAGTAGTATACTAGCGGGACCTAATGAGCAGTTCTTC. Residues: CASSILAGPNEQFF.

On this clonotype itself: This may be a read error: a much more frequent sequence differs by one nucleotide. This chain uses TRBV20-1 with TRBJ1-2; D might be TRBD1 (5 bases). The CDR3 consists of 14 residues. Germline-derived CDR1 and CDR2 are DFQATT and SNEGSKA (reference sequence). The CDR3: CGALRVQDNYGYTF. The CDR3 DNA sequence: TGCGGTGCGCTGAGGGTACAGGATAACTATGGCTACACCTTC.

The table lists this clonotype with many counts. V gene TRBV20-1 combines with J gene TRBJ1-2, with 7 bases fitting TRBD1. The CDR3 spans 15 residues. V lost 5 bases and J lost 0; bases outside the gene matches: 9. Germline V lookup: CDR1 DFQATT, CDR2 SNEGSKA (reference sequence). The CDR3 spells CSAFRAGTANYGYTF. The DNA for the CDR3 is TGCAGTGCTTTCCGAGCCGGGACAGCTAACTATGGCTACACCTTC.

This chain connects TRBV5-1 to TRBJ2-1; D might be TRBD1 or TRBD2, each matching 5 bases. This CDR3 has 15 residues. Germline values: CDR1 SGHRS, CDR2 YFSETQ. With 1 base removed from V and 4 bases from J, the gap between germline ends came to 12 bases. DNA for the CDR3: TGCGCCAGCAGCTTGTCAGGGACCGAATACAATGAGCAGTTCTTC. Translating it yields CASSLSGTEYNEQFF.

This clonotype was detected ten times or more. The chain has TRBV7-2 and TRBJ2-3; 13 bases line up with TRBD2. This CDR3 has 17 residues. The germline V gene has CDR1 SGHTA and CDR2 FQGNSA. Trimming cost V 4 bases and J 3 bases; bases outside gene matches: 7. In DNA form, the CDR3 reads TGTGCCAGCAGCTCAGAACTAGCGGGGGGGCCGACAGATACGCAGTATTTT. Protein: CASSSELAGGPTDTQYF. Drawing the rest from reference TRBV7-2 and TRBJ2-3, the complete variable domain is GAGVSQSPSNKVTEKGKDVELRCDPISGHTALYWYRQSLGQGLEFLIYFQGNSAPDKSGLPSDRFSAERTGGSVSTLTIQRTQQEDSAVYLCASSSELAGGPTDTQYFGPGTRLTVL.

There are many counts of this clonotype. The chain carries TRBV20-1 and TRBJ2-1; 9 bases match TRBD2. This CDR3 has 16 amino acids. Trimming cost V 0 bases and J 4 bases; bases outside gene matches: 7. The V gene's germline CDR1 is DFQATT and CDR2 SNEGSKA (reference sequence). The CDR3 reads CSARDPLAGLYNEQFF. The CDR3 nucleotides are TGCAGTGCTAGAGACCCCCTAGCGGGGTTGTACAATGAGCAGTTCTTC.

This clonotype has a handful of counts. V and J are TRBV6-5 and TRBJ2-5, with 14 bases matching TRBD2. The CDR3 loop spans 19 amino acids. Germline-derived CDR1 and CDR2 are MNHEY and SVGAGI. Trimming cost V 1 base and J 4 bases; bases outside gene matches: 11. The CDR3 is CASSYWGLGLAGGGETQYF. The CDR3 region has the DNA TGTGCCAGCAGTTACTGGGGCCTCGGACTAGCGGGGGGCGGAGAGACCCAGTACTTC.

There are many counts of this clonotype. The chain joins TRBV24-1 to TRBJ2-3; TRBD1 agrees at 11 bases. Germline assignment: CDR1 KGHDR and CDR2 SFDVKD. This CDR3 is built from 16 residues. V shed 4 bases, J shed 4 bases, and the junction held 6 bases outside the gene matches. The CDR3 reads CATSEGQGGRADTQYF. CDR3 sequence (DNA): TGTGCCACCAGTGAGGGACAGGGGGGGAGGGCAGATACGCAGTATTTT.

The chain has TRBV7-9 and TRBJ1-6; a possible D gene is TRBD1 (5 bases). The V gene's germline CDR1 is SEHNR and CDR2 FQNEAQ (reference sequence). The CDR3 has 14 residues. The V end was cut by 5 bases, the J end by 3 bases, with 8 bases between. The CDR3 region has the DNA TGTGCCAGCAGCAACGGGGGCTATAATTCACCCCTCCACTTT. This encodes CASSNGGYNSPLHF.

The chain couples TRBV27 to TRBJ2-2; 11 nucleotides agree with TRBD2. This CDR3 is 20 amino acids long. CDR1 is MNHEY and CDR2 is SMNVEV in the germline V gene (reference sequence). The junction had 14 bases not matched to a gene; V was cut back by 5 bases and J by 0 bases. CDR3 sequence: CASSPTYDAGLAANTGELFF. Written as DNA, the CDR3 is TGTGCCAGCAGTCCGACATACGACGCGGGACTAGCGGCGAACACCGGGGAGCTGTTTTTT.

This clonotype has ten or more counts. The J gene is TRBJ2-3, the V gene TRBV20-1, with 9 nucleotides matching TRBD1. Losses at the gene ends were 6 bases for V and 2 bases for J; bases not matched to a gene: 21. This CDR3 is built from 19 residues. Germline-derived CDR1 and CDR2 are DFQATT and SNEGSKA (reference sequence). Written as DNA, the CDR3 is TGCAGTGCCGAGCCGGGACAGGGCCGGAAAAAGCTATTCACAGATACGCAGTATTTT. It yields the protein CSAEPGQGRKKLFTDTQYF.

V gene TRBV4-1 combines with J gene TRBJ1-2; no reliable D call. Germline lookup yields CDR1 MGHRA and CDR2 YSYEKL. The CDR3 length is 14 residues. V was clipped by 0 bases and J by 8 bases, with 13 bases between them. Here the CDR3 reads CASSQESRTLGYTF. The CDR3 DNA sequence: TGCGCCAGCAGCCAAGAGTCTCGGACTCTCGGCTACACCTTC.

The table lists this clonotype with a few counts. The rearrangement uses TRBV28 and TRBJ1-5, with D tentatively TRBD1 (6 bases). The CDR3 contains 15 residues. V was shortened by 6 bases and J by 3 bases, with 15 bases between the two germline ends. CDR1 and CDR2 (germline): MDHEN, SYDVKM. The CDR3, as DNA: TGTGCCAGCAGCTCCCGACGGACAGACAATCAGCCCCAGCATTTT. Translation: CASSSRRTDNQPQHF.